This T cell receptor beta chain was captured by sequencing in a study of blood T cell repertoires in COVID-19. Study at large: Some COVID-19 samples were acute and others convalescent; all came from the United States, Italy and Spain. Sample material is recorded as cDNA or gDNA derived from T cells, B-cell-depleted T cells, or PBMCs.

V shed 4 bases and J shed 7 bases, with 12 bases lying between them. CDR1 is SGHNT and CDR2 is YYREEE in the germline V gene (reference sequence). CDR3 size: 14 residues. Authors' analysis steps: Using reference gene primer amplification, nucleated cell counts were estimated. Only in-frame clones appear in the TCRdb table, and some are missing; sequencing was by immunoSEQ multiplex PCR. The V and J calls and clone size come from that table; D and trimming were worked out from the DNA. This table holds 55,000 to 70,000 clones, about 87% found once. This chain uses TRBV5-4 with TRBJ1-6, with D perhaps matching TRBD1 (6 bases). The sequence derives from a man between 65 and 85 years old with acute or convalescent COVID-19. Sequences were obtained from peripheral blood. As DNA, the CDR3 is TGTGCCAGCAGCAGGGACACAGGGAATTCACCCCTCCACTTT. Amino acids: CASSRDTGNSPLHF. The complete variable domain, with remaining parts taken from reference TRBV5-4 and TRBJ1-6, reads ETGVTQSPTHLIKTRGQQVTLRCSSQSGHNTVSWYQQALGQGPQFIFQYYREEENGRGNFPPRFSGLQFPNYSSELNVNALELDDSALYLCASSRDTGNSPLHFGNGTRLTVT.